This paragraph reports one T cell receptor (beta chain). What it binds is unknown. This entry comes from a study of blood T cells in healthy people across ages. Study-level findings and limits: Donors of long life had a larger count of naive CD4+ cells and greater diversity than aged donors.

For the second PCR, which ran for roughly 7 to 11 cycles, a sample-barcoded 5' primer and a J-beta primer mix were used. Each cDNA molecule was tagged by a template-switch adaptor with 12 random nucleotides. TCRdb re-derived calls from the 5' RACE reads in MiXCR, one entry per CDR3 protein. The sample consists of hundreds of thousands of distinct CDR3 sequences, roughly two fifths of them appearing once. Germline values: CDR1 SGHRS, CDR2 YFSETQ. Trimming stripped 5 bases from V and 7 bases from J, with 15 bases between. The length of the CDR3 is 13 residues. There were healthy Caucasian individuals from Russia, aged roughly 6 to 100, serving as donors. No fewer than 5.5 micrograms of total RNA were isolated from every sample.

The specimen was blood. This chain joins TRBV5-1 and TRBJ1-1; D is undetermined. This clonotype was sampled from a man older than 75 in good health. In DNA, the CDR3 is TGCGCCAGCAGGTCAAACGTGGGTTTTGAAGCTTTCTTT. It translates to CASRSNVGFEAFF.